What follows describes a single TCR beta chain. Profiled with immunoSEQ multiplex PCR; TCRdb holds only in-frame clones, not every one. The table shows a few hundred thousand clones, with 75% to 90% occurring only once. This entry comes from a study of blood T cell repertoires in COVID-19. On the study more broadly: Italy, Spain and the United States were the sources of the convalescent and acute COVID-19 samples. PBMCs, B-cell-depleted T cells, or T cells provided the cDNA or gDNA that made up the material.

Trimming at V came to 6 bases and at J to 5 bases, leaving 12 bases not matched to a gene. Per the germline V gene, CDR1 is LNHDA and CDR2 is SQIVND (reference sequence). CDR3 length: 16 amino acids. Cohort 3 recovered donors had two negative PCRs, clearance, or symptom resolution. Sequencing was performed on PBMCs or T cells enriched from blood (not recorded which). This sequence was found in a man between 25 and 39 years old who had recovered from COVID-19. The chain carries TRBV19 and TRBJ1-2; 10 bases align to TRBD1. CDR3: CASSPYRDRGEYGYTF. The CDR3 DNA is TGTGCCAGTAGCCCCTACCGGGACAGGGGTGAATATGGCTACACCTTC.